The clone carrying this TCR beta chain came up a few times. Its antigen is unidentified. V lost 8 bases to trimming and J lost 1 base, with 11 bases between them. The germline CDR1 and CDR2 sequences are LNHDA and SQIVND (reference sequence). The CDR3 spans 13 residues. MiXCR, run by TCRdb on the 5' RACE reads, gives a single entry per CDR3 protein. This sample has about 68,000 distinct CDR3 sequences; about 6% occur once, and the top ten carry around 37%. The sample belongs to a study of T cells after yellow fever vaccination. Study conclusions and caveats: Bulk-population clonotypes that are abundant could appear as contaminants in FACS-sorted repertoires. Relatively few clonotypes were ones that appeared in both CD4 and CD8 compartments.

The sequence came from a man younger than 30 who received the YFV17D yellow fever vaccine. Specimen: CD8+ T cells sorted from PBMCs, collected about 49 days after the first yellow fever vaccination. The chain carries TRBV19 and TRBJ1-1; D possibly corresponds to TRBD1 (5 bases). This CDR3 is CASAFGQNTEAFF. The CDR3 nucleotides read TGTGCCAGTGCCTTTGGACAGAACACTGAAGCTTTCTTT.